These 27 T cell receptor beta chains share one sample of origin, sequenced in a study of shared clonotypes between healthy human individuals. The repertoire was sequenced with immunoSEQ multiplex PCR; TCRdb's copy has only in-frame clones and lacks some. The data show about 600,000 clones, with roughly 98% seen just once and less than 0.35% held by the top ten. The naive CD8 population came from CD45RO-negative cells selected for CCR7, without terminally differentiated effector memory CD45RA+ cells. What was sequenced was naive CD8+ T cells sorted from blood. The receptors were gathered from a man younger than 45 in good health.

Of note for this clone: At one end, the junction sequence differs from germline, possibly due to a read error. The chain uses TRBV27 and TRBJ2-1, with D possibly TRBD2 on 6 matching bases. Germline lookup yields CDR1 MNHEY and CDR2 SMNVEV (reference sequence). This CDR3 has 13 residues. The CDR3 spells CASSLSQEGLYLF. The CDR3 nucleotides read TGTGCCAGCAGTTTATCCCAGGAGGGACTCTACCTCTTC.

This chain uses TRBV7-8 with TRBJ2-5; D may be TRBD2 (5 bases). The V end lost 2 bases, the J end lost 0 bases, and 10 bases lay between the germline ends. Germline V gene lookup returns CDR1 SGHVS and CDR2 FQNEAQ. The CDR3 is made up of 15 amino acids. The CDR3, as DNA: TGTGCCAGCAGCTTATACCCGGGGTACCAAGAGACCCAGTACTTC. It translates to CASSLYPGYQETQYF.

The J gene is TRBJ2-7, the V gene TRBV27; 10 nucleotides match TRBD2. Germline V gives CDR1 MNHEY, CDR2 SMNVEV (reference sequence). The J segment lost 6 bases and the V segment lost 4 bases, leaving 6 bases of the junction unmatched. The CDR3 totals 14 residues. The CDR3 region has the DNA TGTGCCAGCAGTTCTCTAGCGGGAGAGGGCGAGCAGTACTTC. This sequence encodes CASSSLAGEGEQYF.

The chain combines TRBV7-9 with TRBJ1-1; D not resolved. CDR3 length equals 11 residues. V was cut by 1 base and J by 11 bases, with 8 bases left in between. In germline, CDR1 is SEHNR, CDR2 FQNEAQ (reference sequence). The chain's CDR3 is CASSLGHTAFF. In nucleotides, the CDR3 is TGTGCCAGCAGCTTAGGTCACACGGCTTTCTTT.

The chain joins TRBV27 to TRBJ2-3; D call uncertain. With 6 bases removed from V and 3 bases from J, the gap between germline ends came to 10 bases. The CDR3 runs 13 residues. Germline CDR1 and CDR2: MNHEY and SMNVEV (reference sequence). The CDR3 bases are TGTGCCAGCAGCTTGATGAGGACAGATACGCAGTATTTT. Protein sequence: CASSLMRTDTQYF.

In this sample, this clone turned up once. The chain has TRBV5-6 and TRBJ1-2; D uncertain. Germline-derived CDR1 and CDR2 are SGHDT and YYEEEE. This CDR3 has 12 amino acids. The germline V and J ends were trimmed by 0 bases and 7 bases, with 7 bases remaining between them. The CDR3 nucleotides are TGTGCCAGCAGCTTGGGATCGAGTGGCTACACCTTC. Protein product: CASSLGSSGYTF.

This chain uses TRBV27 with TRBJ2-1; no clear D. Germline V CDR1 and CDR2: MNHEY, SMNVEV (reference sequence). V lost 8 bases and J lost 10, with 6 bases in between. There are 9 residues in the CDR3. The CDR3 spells CASGTEQFF. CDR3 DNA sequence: TGTGCCAGCGGTACGGAGCAGTTCTTC.

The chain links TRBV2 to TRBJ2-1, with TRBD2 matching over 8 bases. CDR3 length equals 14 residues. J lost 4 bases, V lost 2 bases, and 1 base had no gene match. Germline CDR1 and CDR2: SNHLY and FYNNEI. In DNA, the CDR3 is TGTGCCAGCAGTGAAAGCGGGAGTTACAATGAGCAGTTCTTC. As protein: CASSESGSYNEQFF.

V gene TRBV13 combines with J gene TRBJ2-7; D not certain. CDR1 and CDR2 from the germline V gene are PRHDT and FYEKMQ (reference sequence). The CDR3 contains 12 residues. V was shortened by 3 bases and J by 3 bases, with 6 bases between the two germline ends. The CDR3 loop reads CASSFGLYEQYF. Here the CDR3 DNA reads TGTGCCAGCAGCTTTGGCCTCTACGAGCAGTACTTC.

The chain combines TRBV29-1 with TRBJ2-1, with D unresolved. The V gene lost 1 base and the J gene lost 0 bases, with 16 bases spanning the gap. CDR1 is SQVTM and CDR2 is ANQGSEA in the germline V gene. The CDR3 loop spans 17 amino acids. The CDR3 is CSVEGGVAVSSYNEQFF. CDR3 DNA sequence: TGCAGCGTTGAAGGAGGCGTAGCAGTAAGCTCCTACAATGAGCAGTTCTTC.

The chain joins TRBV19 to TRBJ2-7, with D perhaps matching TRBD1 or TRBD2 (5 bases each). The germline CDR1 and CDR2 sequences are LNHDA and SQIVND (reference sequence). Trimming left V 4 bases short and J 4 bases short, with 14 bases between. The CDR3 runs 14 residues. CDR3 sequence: CASSTGSREYEQYF. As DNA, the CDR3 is TGTGCCAGTAGTACAGGGAGCAGGGAGTACGAGCAGTACTTC.

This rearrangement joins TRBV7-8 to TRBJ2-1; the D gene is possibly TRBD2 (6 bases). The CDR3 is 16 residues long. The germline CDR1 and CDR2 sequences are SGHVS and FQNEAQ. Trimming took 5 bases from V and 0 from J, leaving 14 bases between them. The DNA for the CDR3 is TGTGCCAGCAGCACCTTTAGCGGAAGCTCCTACAATGAGCAGTTCTTC. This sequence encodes CASSTFSGSSYNEQFF.

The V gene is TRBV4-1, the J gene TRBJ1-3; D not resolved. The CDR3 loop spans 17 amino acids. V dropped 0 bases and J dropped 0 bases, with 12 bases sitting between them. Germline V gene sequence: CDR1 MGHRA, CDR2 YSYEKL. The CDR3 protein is CASSQDEGTLSGNTIYF. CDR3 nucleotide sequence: TGCGCCAGCAGCCAAGATGAGGGTACCCTCTCTGGAAACACCATATATTTT.

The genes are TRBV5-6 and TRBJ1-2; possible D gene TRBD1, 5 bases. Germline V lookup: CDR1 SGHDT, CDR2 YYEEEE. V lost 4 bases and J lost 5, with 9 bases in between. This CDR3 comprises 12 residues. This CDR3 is CASSGDSYGYTF. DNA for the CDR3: TGTGCCAGCAGCGGTGACAGTTATGGCTACACCTTC. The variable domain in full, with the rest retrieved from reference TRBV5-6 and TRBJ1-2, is DAGVTQSPTHLIKTRGQQVTLRCSPKSGHDTVSWYQQALGQGPQFIFQYYEEEERQRGNFPDRFSGHQFPNYSSELNVNALLLGDSALYLCASSGDSYGYTFGSGTRLTVV.

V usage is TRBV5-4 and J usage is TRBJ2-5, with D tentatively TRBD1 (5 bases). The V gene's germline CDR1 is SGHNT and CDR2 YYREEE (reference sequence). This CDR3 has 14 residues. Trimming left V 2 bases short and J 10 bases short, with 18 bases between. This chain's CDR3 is CASSLWGWVQGQYF. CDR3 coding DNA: TGTGCCAGCAGCTTATGGGGTTGGGTTCAGGGCCAGTACTTC.

The CDR3 bases are TGTGCCACCAGCAGAGTTTATGACACTCCAGAGCGGTATGGCTACACCTTC. Translation gives CATSRVYDTPERYGYTF. The chain links TRBV15 to TRBJ1-2; D gene uncertain. Germline lookup yields CDR1 LNHNV and CDR2 YYDKDF (reference sequence). Trimming left V 1 base short and J 5 bases short, with 20 bases between. The CDR3 is 17 amino acids.

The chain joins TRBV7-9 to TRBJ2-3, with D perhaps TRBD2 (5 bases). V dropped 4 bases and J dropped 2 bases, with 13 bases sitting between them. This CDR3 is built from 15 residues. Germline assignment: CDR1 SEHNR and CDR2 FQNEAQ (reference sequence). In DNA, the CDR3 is TGTGCCAGCAGCTCCCGGAGCGGTGACACAGATACGCAGTATTTT. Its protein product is CASSSRSGDTDTQYF.

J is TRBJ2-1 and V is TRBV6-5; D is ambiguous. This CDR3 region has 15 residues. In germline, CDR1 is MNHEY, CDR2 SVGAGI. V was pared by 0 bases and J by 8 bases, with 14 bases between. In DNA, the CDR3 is TGTGCCAGCAGTTACTCGATCGAAGGTATGGATGAGCAGTTCTTC. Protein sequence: CASSYSIEGMDEQFF.

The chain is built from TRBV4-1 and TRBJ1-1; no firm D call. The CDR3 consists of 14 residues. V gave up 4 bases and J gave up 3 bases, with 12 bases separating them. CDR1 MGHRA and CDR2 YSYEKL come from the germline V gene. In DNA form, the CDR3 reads TGCGCCAGCAGCCCCCTGGTCAGCTACACTGAAGCTTTCTTT. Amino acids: CASSPLVSYTEAFF.

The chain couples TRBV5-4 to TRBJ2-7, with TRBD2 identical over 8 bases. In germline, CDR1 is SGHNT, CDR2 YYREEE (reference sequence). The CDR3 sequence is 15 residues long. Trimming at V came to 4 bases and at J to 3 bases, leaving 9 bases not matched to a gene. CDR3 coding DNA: TGTGCCAGCAGCCCGAGCGGGAGAGGACACTACGAGCAGTACTTC. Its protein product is CASSPSGRGHYEQYF.

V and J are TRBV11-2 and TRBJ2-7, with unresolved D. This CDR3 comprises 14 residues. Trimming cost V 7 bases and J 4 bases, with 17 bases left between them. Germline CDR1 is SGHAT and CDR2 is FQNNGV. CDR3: CASTHGRVRYEQYF. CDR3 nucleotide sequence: TGTGCCAGCACTCATGGTAGGGTTCGATACGAGCAGTACTTC.

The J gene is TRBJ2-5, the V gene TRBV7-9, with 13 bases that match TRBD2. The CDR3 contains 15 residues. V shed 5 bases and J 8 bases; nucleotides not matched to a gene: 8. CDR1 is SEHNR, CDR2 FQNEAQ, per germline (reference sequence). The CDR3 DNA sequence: TGTGCCAGCAGCCTACCGACTAGCGGGAGGAGTACCCAGTACTTC. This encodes CASSLPTSGRSTQYF.

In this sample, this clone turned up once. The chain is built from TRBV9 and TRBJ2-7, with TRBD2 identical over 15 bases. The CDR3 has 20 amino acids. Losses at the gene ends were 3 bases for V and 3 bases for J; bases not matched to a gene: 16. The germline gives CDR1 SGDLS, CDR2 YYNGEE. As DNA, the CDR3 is TGTGCCAGCAGCGCTGACCCCGGGTTCACGGGACTAGCGGGAGGCTACGAGCAGTACTTC. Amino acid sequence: CASSADPGFTGLAGGYEQYF.

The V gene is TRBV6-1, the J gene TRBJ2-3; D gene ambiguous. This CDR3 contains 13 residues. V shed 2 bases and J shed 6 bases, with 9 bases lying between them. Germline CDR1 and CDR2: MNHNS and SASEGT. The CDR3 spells CASSEIGLDTQYF. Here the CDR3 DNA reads TGTGCCAGCAGTGAAATTGGTCTCGATACGCAGTATTTT.

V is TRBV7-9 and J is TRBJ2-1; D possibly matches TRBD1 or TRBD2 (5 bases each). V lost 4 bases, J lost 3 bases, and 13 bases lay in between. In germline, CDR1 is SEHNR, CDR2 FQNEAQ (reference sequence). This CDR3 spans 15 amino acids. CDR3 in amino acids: CASSSRDEIYNEQFF. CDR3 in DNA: TGTGCCAGCAGCTCCCGGGACGAAATCTACAATGAGCAGTTCTTC.

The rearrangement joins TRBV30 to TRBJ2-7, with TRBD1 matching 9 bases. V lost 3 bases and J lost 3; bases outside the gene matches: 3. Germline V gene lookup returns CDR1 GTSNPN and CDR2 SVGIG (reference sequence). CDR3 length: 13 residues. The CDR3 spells CAWSPGQGYEQYF. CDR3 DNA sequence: TGTGCCTGGAGCCCGGGACAGGGCTACGAGCAGTACTTC. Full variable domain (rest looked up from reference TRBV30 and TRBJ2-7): SQTIHQWPATLVQPVGSPLSLECTVEGTSNPNLYWYRQAAGRGLQLLFYSVGIGQISSEVPQNLSASRPQDRQFILSSKKLLLSDSGFYLCAWSPGQGYEQYFGPGTRLTVT.

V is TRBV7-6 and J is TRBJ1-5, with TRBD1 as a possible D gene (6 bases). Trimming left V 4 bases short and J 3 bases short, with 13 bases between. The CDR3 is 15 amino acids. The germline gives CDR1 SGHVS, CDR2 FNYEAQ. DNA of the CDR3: TGTGCCAGCAGCTCCTCGACAGGCTACAATCAGCCCCAGCATTTT. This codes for CASSSSTGYNQPQHF.